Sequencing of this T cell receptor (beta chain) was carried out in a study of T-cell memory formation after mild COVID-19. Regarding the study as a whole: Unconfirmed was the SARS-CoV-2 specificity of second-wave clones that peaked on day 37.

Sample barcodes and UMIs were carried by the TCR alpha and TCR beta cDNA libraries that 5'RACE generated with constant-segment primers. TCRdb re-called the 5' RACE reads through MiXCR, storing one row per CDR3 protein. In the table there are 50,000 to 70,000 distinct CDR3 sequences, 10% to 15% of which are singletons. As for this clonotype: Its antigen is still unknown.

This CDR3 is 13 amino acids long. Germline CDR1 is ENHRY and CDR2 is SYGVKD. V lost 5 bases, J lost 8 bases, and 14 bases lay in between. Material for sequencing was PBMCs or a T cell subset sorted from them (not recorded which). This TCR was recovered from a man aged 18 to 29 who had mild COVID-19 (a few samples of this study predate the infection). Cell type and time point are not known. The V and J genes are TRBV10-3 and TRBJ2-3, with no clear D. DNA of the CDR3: TGTGCCATCAGTTCAGACCCGGCCGGTACGCAGTATTTT. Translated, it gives CAISSDPAGTQYF.